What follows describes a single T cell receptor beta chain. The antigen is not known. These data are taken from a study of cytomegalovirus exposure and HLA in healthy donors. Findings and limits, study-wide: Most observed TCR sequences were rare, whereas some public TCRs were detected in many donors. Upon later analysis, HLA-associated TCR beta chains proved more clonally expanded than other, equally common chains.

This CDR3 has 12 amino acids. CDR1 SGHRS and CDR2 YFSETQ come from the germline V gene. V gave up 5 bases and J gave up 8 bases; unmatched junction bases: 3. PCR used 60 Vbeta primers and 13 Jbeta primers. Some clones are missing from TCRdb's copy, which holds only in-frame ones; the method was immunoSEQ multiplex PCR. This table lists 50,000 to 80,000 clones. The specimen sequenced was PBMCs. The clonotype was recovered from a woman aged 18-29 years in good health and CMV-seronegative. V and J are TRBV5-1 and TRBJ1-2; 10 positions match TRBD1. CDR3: CASSRDRGGYTF. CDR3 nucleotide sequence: TGCGCCAGCAGTAGGGACAGGGGCGGCTACACCTTC.